One and the same sample provided the 23 T cell receptor beta chains below, sequenced in a study of OX40 agonist ivuxolimab in advanced cancers. Assay used: immunoSEQ multiplex PCR; TCRdb lists only in-frame clones, some missing. The sample has approximately 61,000 clones; around 91% are singletons. Material: CD4+ or CD8+ T cells sorted from blood, obtained in a trial of the OX40 agonist ivuxolimab. These receptors were obtained from an adult with an advanced solid tumor such as melanoma, head and neck, liver or kidney cancer.

The V gene is TRBV10-3, the J gene TRBJ1-4; 10 bases map to TRBD1. V dropped 8 bases and J dropped 7; count of bases not matched to a gene: 1. Germline CDR1 and CDR2: ENHRY and SYGVKD. The CDR3 consists of 12 residues. The CDR3 DNA sequence: TGTGCCATCGGACAGGGGGGTGAAAAACTGTTTTTT. As protein: CAIGQGGEKLFF.

The V gene is TRBV6-1, the J gene TRBJ2-2; D may correspond to TRBD1 or TRBD2 (5 bases each). From germline, CDR1 is MNHNS and CDR2 SASEGT. The ends were cut back, 0 bases at V and 5 bases at J, with 19 bases in the middle. There are 18 residues in the CDR3. CDR3 protein: CASSEALARGRYTGELFF. Here the CDR3 DNA reads TGTGCCAGCAGTGAAGCGCTTGCCCGGGGCCGGTATACCGGGGAGCTGTTTTTT.

This clone was detected only a few times. DNA of the CDR3: TGCGCCAGCAGCCAATACGAGACAGCTTACACTGAAGCTTTCTTT. Amino acids: CASSQYETAYTEAFF. V and J are TRBV4-3 and TRBJ1-1; D may be TRBD1 (5 bases). V was shortened by 2 bases and J by 3 bases, with 13 bases between the two germline ends. Germline V gives CDR1 LGHNA, CDR2 YSLEER. The CDR3 is 15 residues long.

The rearrangement uses TRBV13 and TRBJ1-5; weak D call: TRBD1 (5 bases). V dropped 0 bases and J dropped 4 bases, with 7 bases sitting between them. From germline, CDR1 is PRHDT and CDR2 FYEKMQ (reference sequence). The CDR3 runs 14 residues. The CDR3 nucleotides are TGTGCCAGCAGCTTAGGCCGACAGAATCAGCCCCAGCATTTT. Translating it yields CASSLGRQNQPQHF.

CDR3 nucleotides: TGTGCCAGCAGCTGGGACAGCCTTGGGAATGAGCAGTTCTTC. As protein: CASSWDSLGNEQFF. The rearrangement joins TRBV5-6 to TRBJ2-1; 7 nucleotides line up with TRBD1. The germline V gene has CDR1 SGHDT and CDR2 YYEEEE. The CDR3 consists of 14 residues. The ends lost 3 bases at V and 7 bases at J; junction bases unmatched: 7.

The V and J genes are TRBV7-8 and TRBJ2-1; 10 positions match TRBD2. CDR1 and CDR2 from the germline V gene are SGHVS and FQNEAQ. This CDR3 spans 17 amino acids. J was trimmed by 5 bases and V by 2 bases; bases with no gene match: 9. As DNA, the CDR3 is TGTGCCAGCAGCTTACTAGCGGGGGAGACTCCCAACAATGAGCAGTTCTTC. The encoded protein is CASSLLAGETPNNEQFF.

The V gene is TRBV6-4, the J gene TRBJ2-1; the match to TRBD2 covers 7 bases. The length of the CDR3 is 15 residues. The V and J ends lost 4 bases and 0 bases, in that order; junction bases with no gene match: 3. CDR1 is MRHNA, CDR2 SNTAGT, per germline. The CDR3 nucleotides read TGTGCCAGCAGTGGGGTAGCGGGCTCCTACAATGAGCAGTTCTTC. As protein: CASSGVAGSYNEQFF.

The chain uses TRBV6-6 and TRBJ2-1; a possible D gene is TRBD2 (6 bases). Germline values: CDR1 MNHNY, CDR2 SVGAGI (reference sequence). The CDR3 is 16 residues long. Deletions cut 0 bases from V and 6 bases from J, with 15 bases between. This CDR3 reads CASSYSTGGPLNEQFF. CDR3 in DNA: TGTGCCAGCAGTTACTCTACAGGAGGGCCCCTCAATGAGCAGTTCTTC.

The chain is built from TRBV6-5 and TRBJ2-2; D is uncertain. V lost 3 bases to trimming and J lost 6 bases, with 5 bases between them. Germline-derived CDR1 and CDR2 are MNHEY and SVGAGI. The length of the CDR3 is 12 residues. Here the CDR3 reads CASSYGAGELFF. The DNA of the CDR3 is TGTGCCAGCAGTTATGGGGCCGGGGAGCTGTTTTTT.

The CDR3 DNA follows: TGTGCCACAGGGGGTTTCGGCAATCAGCCCCAGCATTTT. Translated, it gives CATGGFGNQPQHF. V gene TRBV2 combines with J gene TRBJ1-5, with 7 bases fitting TRBD1. The CDR3 contains 13 residues. The germline gives CDR1 SNHLY, CDR2 FYNNEI. With 10 bases clipped from V and 2 bases from J, the junction kept 5 bases outside the gene matches. Filled out from reference TRBV2 and TRBJ1-5, the complete variable domain reads EPEVTQTPSHQVTQMGQEVILRCVPISNHLYFYWYRQILGQKVEFLVSFYNNEISEKSEIFDDQFSVERPDGSNFTLKIRSTKLEDSAMYFCATGGFGNQPQHFGDGTRLSIL.

The chain joins TRBV2 to TRBJ2-7; TRBD2 aligns across 11 bases. Germline assignment: CDR1 SNHLY and CDR2 FYNNEI. The CDR3 runs to 16 residues. Germline trimming cut 7 bases from V and 4 bases from J; bases unmatched to any gene: 12. CDR3 sequence: CASILSTGTSGYEQYF. As DNA, the CDR3 is TGTGCCAGCATCCTTAGTACCGGGACTAGCGGATACGAGCAGTACTTC.

This clone was seen a single time. V usage is TRBV28 and J usage is TRBJ2-1; D possibly corresponds to TRBD2 (6 bases). Per the germline V gene, CDR1 is MDHEN and CDR2 is SYDVKM. Trimming left V 2 bases short and J 3 bases short, with 8 bases between. CDR3 length equals 14 residues. The DNA of the CDR3 is TGTGCCAGCAGTTTAGCGGGGTACTACAATGAGCAGTTCTTC. Its translation: CASSLAGYYNEQFF.

This clone was observed once. In DNA, the CDR3 is TGTGCCAGCAGCACTGACAGGGACTCCTACAATGAGCAGTTCTTC. It yields the protein CASSTDRDSYNEQFF. V is TRBV28 and J is TRBJ2-1; 7 positions match TRBD1. V lost 6 bases, J lost 0 bases, and 5 bases stayed unmatched. The germline V gene has CDR1 MDHEN and CDR2 SYDVKM. This CDR3 contains 15 residues.

The V gene is TRBV7-9, the J gene TRBJ2-3; TRBD1 matches at 8 bases. J lost 3 bases, V lost 2 bases, and 7 bases had no gene match. The V gene's germline CDR1 is SEHNR and CDR2 FQNEAQ (reference sequence). This CDR3 comprises 16 residues. CDR3 in amino acids: CASSLRDRISTDTQYF. The CDR3 nucleotides are TGTGCCAGCAGCTTACGGGACAGGATTTCGACAGATACGCAGTATTTT.

The chain combines TRBV19 with TRBJ2-6; D unresolved. CDR1 is LNHDA, CDR2 SQIVND, per germline (reference sequence). CDR3 length: 18 amino acids. The V end was cut by 4 bases, the J end by 0 bases, with 16 bases between. The CDR3 coding sequence is TGTGCCAGTAGTACCCCGGGCAACGTTGGCTCTGGGGCCAACGTCCTGACTTTC. It specifies CASSTPGNVGSGANVLTF.

V usage is TRBV11-2 and J usage is TRBJ1-1; no firm D call. CDR3 size: 15 residues. Trimming left V 1 base short and J 0 bases short, with 9 bases between. The germline V gene encodes CDR1 SGHAT and CDR2 FQNNGV. In nucleotides, the CDR3 is TGTGCCAGCAGCTTAGGATGGGGTATGAACACTGAAGCTTTCTTT. Protein product: CASSLGWGMNTEAFF.

The gene calls are TRBV19 and TRBJ1-5; 10 bases fit TRBD1. CDR1 is LNHDA, CDR2 SQIVND, per germline (reference sequence). The ends lost 6 bases at V and 3 bases at J; junction bases unmatched: 11. This CDR3 has 17 amino acids. The DNA for the CDR3 is TGTGCCAGTAGGACACTGGGACAGGGGCCGTTCAATCAGCCCCAGCATTTT. Amino acids: CASRTLGQGPFNQPQHF. The whole variable domain, remainder taken from reference TRBV19 and TRBJ1-5, is DGGITQSPKYLFRKEGQNVTLSCEQNLNHDAMYWYRQDPGQGLRLIYYSQIVNDFQKGDIAEGYSVSREKKESFPLTVTSAQKNPTAFYLCASRTLGQGPFNQPQHFGDGTRLSIL.

On this clone itself: At one end the junction does not follow the germline gene, possibly because of a read error. V and J are TRBV7-7 and TRBJ2-2, with 13 bases aligning to TRBD2. The CDR3 length is 16 residues. Per the germline V gene, CDR1 is SSHAT and CDR2 is FNYEAQ (reference sequence). CDR3 sequence reads: CASSLGLAGNTGELFF. CDR3 DNA sequence: TGTGCTAGCAGCTTGGGACTAGCGGGAAACACCGGGGAGCTGTTTTTT.

The CDR3 reads CASSRTGQGTYEQYF. CDR3 nucleotide sequence: TGTGCCAGCAGCCGTACCGGACAGGGGACCTACGAGCAGTACTTC. This chain links TRBV11-2 with TRBJ2-7, with 9 bases aligning to TRBD1. After removal of 5 bases from V and 2 bases from J, the junction contained 7 bases not matched to a gene. Germline V gene sequence: CDR1 SGHAT, CDR2 FQNNGV. This CDR3 is 15 amino acids long.

The CDR3 region is CASLGLATREEQYF. The CDR3 coding sequence is TGTGCCAGTCTCGGGCTGGCCACCCGGGAGGAGCAGTACTTC. The genes are TRBV11-2 and TRBJ2-7, with D tentatively TRBD2 (6 bases). Germline lookup yields CDR1 SGHAT and CDR2 FQNNGV. The length of the CDR3 is 14 residues. V lost 9 bases to trimming and J lost 7 bases, with 22 bases between them.

The gene calls are TRBV28 and TRBJ2-7, with D uncertain. V was cut by 7 bases and J by 6 bases, with 19 bases left in between. Per germline, CDR1 MDHEN and CDR2 SYDVKM. CDR3 length: 14 amino acids. CDR3 protein: CASTRPWAASEQYF. CDR3 DNA: TGTGCCAGCACCCGACCCTGGGCCGCTTCCGAGCAGTACTTC.

V gene TRBV9 combines with J gene TRBJ2-3, with D possibly matching TRBD1 (6 bases). Trimming cost V 0 bases and J 2 bases, with 13 bases left between them. Germline assignment: CDR1 SGDLS and CDR2 YYNGEE. This CDR3 spans 16 amino acids. The CDR3 DNA reads TGTGCCAGCAGCGTAGGAGGGGGATTTATCACAGATACGCAGTATTTT. Translating it yields CASSVGGGFITDTQYF. Filled out from reference TRBV9 and TRBJ2-3, the complete variable domain reads DSGVTQTPKHLITATGQRVTLRCSPRSGDLSVYWYQQSLDQGLQFLIQYYNGEERAKGNILERFSAQQFPDLHSELNLSSLELGDSALYFCASSVGGGFITDTQYFGPGTRLTVL.

V gene TRBV7-9 combines with J gene TRBJ2-7, with a tentative D call TRBD2 (6 bases). The CDR3 contains 13 residues. Trimming removed 3 bases at V and 6 bases at J, with 12 bases between. Germline V lookup: CDR1 SEHNR, CDR2 FQNEAQ (reference sequence). DNA for the CDR3: TGTGCCAGCAGCTTCCCGGGAGCGACCGAGCAGTACTTC. It encodes CASSFPGATEQYF.